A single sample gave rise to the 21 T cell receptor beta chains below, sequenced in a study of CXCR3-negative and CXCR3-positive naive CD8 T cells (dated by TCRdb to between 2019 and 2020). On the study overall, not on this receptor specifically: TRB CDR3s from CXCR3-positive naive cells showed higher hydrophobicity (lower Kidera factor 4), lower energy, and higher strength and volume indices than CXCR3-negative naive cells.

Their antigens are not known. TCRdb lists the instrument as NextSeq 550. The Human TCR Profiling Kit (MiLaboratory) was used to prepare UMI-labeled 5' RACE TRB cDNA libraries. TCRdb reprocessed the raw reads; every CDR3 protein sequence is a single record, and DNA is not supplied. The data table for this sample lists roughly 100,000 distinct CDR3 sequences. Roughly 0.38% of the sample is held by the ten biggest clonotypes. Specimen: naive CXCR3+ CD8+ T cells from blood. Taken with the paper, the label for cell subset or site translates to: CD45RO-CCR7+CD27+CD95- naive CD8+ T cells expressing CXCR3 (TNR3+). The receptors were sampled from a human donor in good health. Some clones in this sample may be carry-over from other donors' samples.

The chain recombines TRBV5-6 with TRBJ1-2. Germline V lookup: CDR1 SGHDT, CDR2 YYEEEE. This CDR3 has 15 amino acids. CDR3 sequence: CASSAAWEGYYGYTF.

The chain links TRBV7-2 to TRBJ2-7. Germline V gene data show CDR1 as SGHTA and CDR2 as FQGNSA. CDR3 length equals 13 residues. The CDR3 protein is CASSFSEGYEQYF.

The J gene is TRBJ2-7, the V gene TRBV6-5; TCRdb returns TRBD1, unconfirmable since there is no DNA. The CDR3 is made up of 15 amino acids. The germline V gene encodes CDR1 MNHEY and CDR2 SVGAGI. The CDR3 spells CASSWDNPAEYEQYF.

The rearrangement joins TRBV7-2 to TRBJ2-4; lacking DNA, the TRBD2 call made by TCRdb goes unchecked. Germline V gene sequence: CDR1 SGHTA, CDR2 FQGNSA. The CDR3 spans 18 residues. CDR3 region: CASSSRTSGKSTYDIQYF.

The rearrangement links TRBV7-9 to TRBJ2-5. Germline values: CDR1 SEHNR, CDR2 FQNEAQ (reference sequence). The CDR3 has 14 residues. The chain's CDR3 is CASSLARYQETQYF.

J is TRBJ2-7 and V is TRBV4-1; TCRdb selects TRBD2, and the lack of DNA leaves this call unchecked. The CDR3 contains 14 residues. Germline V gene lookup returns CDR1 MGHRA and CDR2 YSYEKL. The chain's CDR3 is CASSQAEGWNEQYF.

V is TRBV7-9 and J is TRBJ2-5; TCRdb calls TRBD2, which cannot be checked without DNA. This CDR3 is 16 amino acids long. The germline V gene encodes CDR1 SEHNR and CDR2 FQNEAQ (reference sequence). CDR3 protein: CASSPPSGRFQETQYF.

The CDR3 loop is CASSSGLAGGATDTQYF. The chain couples TRBV7-9 to TRBJ2-3; TCRdb indicates TRBD2, and absent DNA this call remains unverified. Germline CDR1 reads SEHNR; CDR2 reads FQNEAQ (reference sequence). This CDR3 has 17 residues.

CDR3 amino acids: CASSSGLTGARWTEAFF. V usage is TRBV11-2 and J usage is TRBJ1-1; TCRdb gives TRBD1 as the D gene, but with no DNA this cannot be confirmed. Per the germline V gene, CDR1 is SGHAT and CDR2 is FQNNGV. The CDR3 covers 17 residues.

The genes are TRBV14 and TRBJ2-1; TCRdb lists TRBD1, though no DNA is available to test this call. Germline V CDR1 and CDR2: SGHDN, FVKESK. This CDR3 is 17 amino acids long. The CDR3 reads CASSQELIEPPYNEQFF.

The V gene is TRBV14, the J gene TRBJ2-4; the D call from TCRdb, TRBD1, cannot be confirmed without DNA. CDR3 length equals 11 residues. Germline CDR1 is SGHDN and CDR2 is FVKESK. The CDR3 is CASSRGDIQYF.

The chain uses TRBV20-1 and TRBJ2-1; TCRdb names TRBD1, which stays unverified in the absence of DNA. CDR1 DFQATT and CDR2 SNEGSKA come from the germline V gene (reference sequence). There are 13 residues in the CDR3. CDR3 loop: CSASLSTYNEQFF.

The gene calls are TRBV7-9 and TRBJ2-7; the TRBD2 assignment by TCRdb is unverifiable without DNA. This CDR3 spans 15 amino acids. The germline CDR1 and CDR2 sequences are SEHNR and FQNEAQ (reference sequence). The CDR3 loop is CASSGPWSDSYEQYF. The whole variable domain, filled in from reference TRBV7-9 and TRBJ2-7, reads DTGVSQNPRHKITKRGQNVTFRCDPISEHNRLYWYRQTLGQGPEFLTYFQNEAQLEKSRLLSDRFSAERPKGSFSTLEIQRTEQGDSAMYLCASSGPWSDSYEQYFGPGTRLTVT.

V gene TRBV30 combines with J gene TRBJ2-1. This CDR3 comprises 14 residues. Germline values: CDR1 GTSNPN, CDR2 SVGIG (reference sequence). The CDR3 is CAWSRLLTLNEQFF.

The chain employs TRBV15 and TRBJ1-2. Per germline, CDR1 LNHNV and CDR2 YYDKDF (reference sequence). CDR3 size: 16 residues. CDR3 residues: CATSRVSGPGDYGYTF. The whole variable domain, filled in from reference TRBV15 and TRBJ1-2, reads DAMVIQNPRYQVTQFGKPVTLSCSQTLNHNVMYWYQQKSSQAPKLLFHYYDKDFNNEADTPDNFQSRRPNTSFCFLDIRSPGLGDTAMYLCATSRVSGPGDYGYTFGSGTRLTVV.

CDR3 residues: CASRLAGSSYEQYF. The chain uses TRBV28 and TRBJ2-7; there is no DNA to check the TCRdb D call of TRBD2. This CDR3 region has 14 residues. Germline V gene data show CDR1 as MDHEN and CDR2 as SYDVKM.

CDR3: CSAREPSGYTF. The chain links TRBV20-1 to TRBJ1-2. Germline V gene sequence: CDR1 DFQATT, CDR2 SNEGSKA (reference sequence). The CDR3 totals 11 residues.

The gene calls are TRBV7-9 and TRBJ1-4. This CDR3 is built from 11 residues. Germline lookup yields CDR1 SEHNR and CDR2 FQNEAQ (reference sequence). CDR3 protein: CASSLMGKLFF. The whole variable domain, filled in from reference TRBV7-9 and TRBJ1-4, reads DTGVSQNPRHKITKRGQNVTFRCDPISEHNRLYWYRQTLGQGPEFLTYFQNEAQLEKSRLLSDRFSAERPKGSFSTLEIQRTEQGDSAMYLCASSLMGKLFFGSGTQLSVL.

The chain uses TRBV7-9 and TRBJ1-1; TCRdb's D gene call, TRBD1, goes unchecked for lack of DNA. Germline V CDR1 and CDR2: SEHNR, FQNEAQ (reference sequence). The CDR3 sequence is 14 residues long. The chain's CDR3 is CASSPTPPGFEAFF.

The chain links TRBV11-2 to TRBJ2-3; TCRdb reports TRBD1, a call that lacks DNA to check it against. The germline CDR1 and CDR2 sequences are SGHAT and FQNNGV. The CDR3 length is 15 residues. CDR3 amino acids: CASSWVAGGTDTQYF.

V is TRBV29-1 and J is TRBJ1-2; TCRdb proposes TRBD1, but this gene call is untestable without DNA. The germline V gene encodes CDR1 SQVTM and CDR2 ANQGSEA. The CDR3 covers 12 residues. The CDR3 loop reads CSVLDGENGYTF.